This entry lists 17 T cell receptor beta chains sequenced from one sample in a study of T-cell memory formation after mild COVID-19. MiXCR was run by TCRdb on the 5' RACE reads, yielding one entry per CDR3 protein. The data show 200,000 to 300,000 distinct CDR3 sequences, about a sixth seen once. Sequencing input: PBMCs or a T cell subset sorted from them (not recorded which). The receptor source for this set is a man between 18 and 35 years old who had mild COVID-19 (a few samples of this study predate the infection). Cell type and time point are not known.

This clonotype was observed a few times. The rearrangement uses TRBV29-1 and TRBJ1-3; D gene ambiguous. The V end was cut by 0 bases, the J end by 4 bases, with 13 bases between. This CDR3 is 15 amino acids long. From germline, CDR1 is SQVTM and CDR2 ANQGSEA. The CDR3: CSVEDSVGGGNTIYF. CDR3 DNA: TGCAGCGTTGAAGATAGCGTCGGCGGCGGAAACACCATATATTTT.

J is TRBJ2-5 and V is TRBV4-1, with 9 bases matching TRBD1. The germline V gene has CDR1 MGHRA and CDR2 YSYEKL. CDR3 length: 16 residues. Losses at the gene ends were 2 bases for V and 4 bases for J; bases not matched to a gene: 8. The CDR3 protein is CASSQPPGTGIETQYF. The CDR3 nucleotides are TGCGCCAGCAGCCAACCCCCCGGGACAGGGATAGAGACCCAGTACTTC.

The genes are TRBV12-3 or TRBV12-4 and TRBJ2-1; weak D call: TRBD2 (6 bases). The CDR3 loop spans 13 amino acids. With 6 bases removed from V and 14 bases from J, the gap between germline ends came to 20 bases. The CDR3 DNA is TGTGCCAGCAGCTTATCGGGCGGGGAGACGGAGTTCTTC. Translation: CASSLSGGETEFF.

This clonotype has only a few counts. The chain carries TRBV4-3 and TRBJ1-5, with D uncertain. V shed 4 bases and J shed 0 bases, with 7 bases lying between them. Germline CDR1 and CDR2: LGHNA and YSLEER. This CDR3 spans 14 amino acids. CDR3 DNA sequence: TGCGCCAGCAGCCCGGACGGTAGCAATCAGCCCCAGCATTTT. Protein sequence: CASSPDGSNQPQHF.

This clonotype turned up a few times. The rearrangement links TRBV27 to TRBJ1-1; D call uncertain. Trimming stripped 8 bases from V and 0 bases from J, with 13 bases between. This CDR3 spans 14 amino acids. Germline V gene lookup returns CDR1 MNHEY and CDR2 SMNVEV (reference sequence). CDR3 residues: CASSRHLVNTEAFF. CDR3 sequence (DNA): TGTGCCAGCTCGCGTCACCTAGTGAACACTGAAGCTTTCTTT.

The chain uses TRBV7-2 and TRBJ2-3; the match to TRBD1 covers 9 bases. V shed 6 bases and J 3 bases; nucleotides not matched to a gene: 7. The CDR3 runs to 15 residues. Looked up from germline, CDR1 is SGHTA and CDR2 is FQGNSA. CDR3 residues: CASRAPGQGTDTQYF. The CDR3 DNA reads TGTGCCAGCAGGGCACCGGGACAGGGAACAGATACGCAGTATTTT.

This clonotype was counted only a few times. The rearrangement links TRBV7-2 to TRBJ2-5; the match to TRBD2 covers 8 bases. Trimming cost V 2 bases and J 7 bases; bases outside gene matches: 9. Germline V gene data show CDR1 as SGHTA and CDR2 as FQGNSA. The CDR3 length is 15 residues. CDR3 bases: TGTGCCAGCAGCTTAATTATCGGGGGGGAGGGGACCCAGTACTTC. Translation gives CASSLIIGGEGTQYF. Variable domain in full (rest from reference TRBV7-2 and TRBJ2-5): GAGVSQSPSNKVTEKGKDVELRCDPISGHTALYWYRQSLGQGLEFLIYFQGNSAPDKSGLPSDRFSAERTGGSVSTLTIQRTQQEDSAVYLCASSLIIGGEGTQYFGPGTRLLVL.

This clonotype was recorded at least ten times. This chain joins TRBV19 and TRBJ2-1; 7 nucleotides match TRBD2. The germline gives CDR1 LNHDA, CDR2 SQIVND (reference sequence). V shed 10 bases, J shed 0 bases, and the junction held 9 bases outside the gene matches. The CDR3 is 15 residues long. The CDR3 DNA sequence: TGTGCCACTGAGGCGGGGGTTAGCTCCTACAATGAGCAGTTCTTC. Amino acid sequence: CATEAGVSSYNEQFF.

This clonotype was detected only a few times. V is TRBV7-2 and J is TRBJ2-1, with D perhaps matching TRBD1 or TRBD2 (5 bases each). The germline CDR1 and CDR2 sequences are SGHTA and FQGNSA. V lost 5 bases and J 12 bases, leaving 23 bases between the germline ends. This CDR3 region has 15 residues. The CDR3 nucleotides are TGTGCCAGCAGCCCTAATCCGACAGTGGACTCCTCGCAGTTCTTC. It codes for CASSPNPTVDSSQFF.

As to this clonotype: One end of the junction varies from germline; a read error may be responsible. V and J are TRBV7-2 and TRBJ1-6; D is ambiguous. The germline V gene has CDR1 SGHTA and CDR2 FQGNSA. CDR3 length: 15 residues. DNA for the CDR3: TGTGACAGCAGCCCGGGGAGCTCCTATAATTCACCCCTCCACTTT. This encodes CDSSPGSSYNSPLHF.

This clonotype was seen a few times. The CDR3 spells CSATGDTDTQYF. The CDR3 bases are TGCAGTGCTACGGGGGACACAGATACGCAGTATTTT. This chain joins TRBV20-1 and TRBJ2-3; D may be TRBD2 (6 bases). V lost 4 bases, J lost 2 bases, and 7 bases lay in between. The CDR3 is 12 residues long. Germline-derived CDR1 and CDR2 are DFQATT and SNEGSKA (reference sequence).

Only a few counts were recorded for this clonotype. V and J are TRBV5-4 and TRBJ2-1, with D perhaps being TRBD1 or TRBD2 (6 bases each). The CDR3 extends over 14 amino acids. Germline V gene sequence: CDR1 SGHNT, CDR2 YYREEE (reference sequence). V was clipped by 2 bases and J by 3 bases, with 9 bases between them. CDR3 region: CASSLEGGYNEQFF. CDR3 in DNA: TGTGCCAGCAGCTTAGAGGGGGGCTACAATGAGCAGTTCTTC.

The CDR3 is CASSLDGQSYNEQFF. The CDR3 bases are TGTGCCAGCAGCTTAGACGGACAGTCCTACAATGAGCAGTTCTTC. This chain connects TRBV7-2 to TRBJ2-1, with TRBD1 as a possible D gene (6 bases). Germline V gene data show CDR1 as SGHTA and CDR2 as FQGNSA. Trimming left V 1 base short and J 1 base short, with 8 bases between. The CDR3 extends over 15 amino acids.

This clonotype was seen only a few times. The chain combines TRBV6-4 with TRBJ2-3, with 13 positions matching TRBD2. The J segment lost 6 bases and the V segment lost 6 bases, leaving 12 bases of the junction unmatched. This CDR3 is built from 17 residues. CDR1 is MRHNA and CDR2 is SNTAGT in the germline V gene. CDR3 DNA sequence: TGTGCCAGCAGCCCAGCCACTAGCGGGGGGGGAGCCGATACGCAGTATTTT. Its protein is CASSPATSGGGADTQYF.

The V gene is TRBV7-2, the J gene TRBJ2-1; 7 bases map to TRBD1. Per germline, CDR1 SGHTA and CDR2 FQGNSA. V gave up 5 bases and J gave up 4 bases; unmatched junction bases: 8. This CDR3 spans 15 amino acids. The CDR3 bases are TGTGCCAGCAGCGACCTTCCGGGACAGTACAATGAGCAGTTCTTC. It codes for CASSDLPGQYNEQFF. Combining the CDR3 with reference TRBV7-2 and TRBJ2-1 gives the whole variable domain GAGVSQSPSNKVTEKGKDVELRCDPISGHTALYWYRQSLGQGLEFLIYFQGNSAPDKSGLPSDRFSAERTGGSVSTLTIQRTQQEDSAVYLCASSDLPGQYNEQFFGPGTRLTVL.

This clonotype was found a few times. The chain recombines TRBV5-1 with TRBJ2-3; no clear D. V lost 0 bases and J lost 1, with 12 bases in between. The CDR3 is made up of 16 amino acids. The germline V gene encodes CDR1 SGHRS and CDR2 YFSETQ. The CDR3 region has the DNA TGCGCCAGCAGCTTGGCCGGGTTGGCGGGCACAGATACGCAGTATTTT. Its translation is CASSLAGLAGTDTQYF.

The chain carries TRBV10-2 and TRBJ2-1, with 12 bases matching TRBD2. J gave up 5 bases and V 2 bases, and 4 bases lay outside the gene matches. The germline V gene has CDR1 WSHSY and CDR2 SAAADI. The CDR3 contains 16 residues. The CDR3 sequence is CASSELPSGGDNEQFF. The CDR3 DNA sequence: TGCGCCAGCAGTGAGCTTCCTAGCGGGGGGGACAATGAGCAGTTCTTC.